This TCR beta chain was found in a study of T cell responses to AZD1222 COVID-19 vaccine. Regarding the study as a whole: Among the donors, most were white British and more were female, and clonal diversity was possibly underestimated. Nearly half of unique spike-specific TCRs reportedly avoided B.1.351 and B.1.1.7 mutated regions. After the peak T cell response, and only then, were repertoires sampled.

TCRdb keeps only in-frame clones here, not all; method: immunoSEQ multiplex PCR. The repertoire holds around 91,000 clones, with over 75% as singletons. Trimming pared 8 bases from V and 6 bases from J, leaving 13 bases between. The CDR3 totals 13 residues. Germline V gene data show CDR1 as MDHEN and CDR2 as SYDVKM. Regarding this clone: Antigen specificity is unknown.

The specimen was peripheral blood, collected on day 0 of AZD1222 vaccination. The chain carries TRBV28 and TRBJ1-4, with a weak D call TRBD1 (6 bases). This sequence was found in an adult in good health. The DNA of the CDR3 is TGTGCCAGCGGAGGGGGGGCTGATGAAAAACTGTTTTTT. This codes for CASGGGADEKLFF.